These 32 T cell receptor beta chains were all obtained from the same sample, sequenced in a study of shared T cell receptors in the human thymus. Measured with immunoSEQ multiplex PCR; TCRdb has only the in-frame clones, and not every one. This table holds 720,000 or so clones, approximately 83% found once. This sample was also put to use in a study of human thymus T cells.

Input material: thymocytes. The receptors were sampled from a girl under three years old with a congenital heart defect.

The V gene is TRBV11-2, the J gene TRBJ1-5; 7 bases map to TRBD1. CDR3 size: 18 residues. Germline V gene data show CDR1 as SGHAT and CDR2 as FQNNGV. The trim removed 4 bases at V and 3 bases at J, leaving 15 bases unmatched. The CDR3 is CASSSTLPQGGINQPQHF. CDR3 nucleotide sequence: TGTGCCAGCAGCTCAACCCTCCCCCAGGGGGGAATCAATCAGCCCCAGCATTTT.

The chain has TRBV4-1 and TRBJ1-4, with D unclear. The CDR3 consists of 16 residues. The V end was cut by 3 bases, the J end by 0 bases, with 11 bases between. Germline V CDR1 and CDR2: MGHRA, YSYEKL. CDR3 sequence reads: CASSQGEGATNEKLFF. The CDR3 coding sequence is TGCGCCAGCAGCCAGGGTGAGGGTGCAACTAATGAAAAACTGTTTTTT.

The J gene is TRBJ1-3, the V gene TRBV14, with D unresolved. The V and J ends lost 4 bases and 0 bases respectively, with 13 bases between them. Germline CDR1 is SGHDN and CDR2 is FVKESK. The CDR3 runs to 16 residues. In DNA form, the CDR3 reads TGTGCCAGCAGCCTTCTCCAGGTAAACTCTGGAAACACCATATATTTT. This gives the protein CASSLLQVNSGNTIYF.

CDR3 residues: CASSVVVVEYHSYNEQFF. Here the CDR3 DNA reads TGTGCCAGCAGCGTAGTTGTAGTTGAGTACCACTCCTACAATGAGCAGTTCTTC. The chain carries TRBV9 and TRBJ2-1; D gene unclear. The germline gives CDR1 SGDLS, CDR2 YYNGEE. Trimming left V 0 bases short and J 0 bases short, with 16 bases between. This CDR3 spans 18 amino acids.

Only one count was recorded for this clone. This rearrangement joins TRBV4-1 to TRBJ1-5; no firm D call. V was shortened by 1 base and J by 5 bases, with 12 bases between the two germline ends. This CDR3 contains 15 residues. The germline V gene has CDR1 MGHRA and CDR2 YSYEKL. The CDR3 coding sequence is TGCGCCAGCAGCCAAGTTGTCACAGCCGATCAGCCCCAGCATTTT. Amino acid sequence: CASSQVVTADQPQHF.

The chain carries TRBV6-6 and TRBJ2-7, with TRBD1 identical over 10 bases. CDR3 length: 14 amino acids. The germline gives CDR1 MNHNY, CDR2 SVGAGI (reference sequence). The ends lost 4 bases at V and 3 bases at J; junction bases unmatched: 3. The CDR3 sequence is CASSSGDRGYEQYF. For the CDR3, the DNA is TGTGCCAGCAGTTCCGGGGACAGGGGCTACGAGCAGTACTTC.

J is TRBJ2-7 and V is TRBV28; D gene uncertain. Germline V gene data show CDR1 as MDHEN and CDR2 as SYDVKM. Trimming shortened V by 4 bases and J by 5 bases, and 3 bases separated the two germline ends. The CDR3 runs to 10 residues. The CDR3 sequence: CASSWHEQYF. For the CDR3, the DNA is TGTGCCAGCAGTTGGCACGAGCAGTACTTC.

V gene TRBV7-9 combines with J gene TRBJ1-2, with a tentative D call TRBD1 (6 bases). CDR1 is SEHNR, CDR2 FQNEAQ, per germline (reference sequence). V shed 1 base and J shed 4 bases, with 10 bases lying between them. The CDR3 has 14 residues. CDR3 loop: CASSLGTETYGYTF. The CDR3 DNA reads as TGTGCCAGCAGCTTAGGGACAGAGACCTATGGCTACACCTTC.

The rearrangement links TRBV14 to TRBJ2-5; weak D call: TRBD2 (6 bases). The CDR3 is 14 amino acids. Trimming cost V 6 bases and J 2 bases, with 13 bases left between them. Germline CDR1 SGHDN, CDR2 FVKESK. The CDR3 region is CASSRDFIQETQYF. For the CDR3, the DNA is TGTGCCAGCAGTCGGGACTTCATTCAAGAGACCCAGTACTTC.

The rearrangement uses TRBV5-1 and TRBJ2-3, with 16 positions matching TRBD2. CDR1 is SGHRS and CDR2 is YFSETQ in the germline V gene. The V segment lost 4 bases and the J segment 6 bases; nucleotides outside the gene matches: 5. The CDR3 is 16 amino acids. The CDR3 sequence is CASSAGLAGGPDTQYF. The CDR3 DNA sequence: TGCGCCAGCAGCGCGGGACTAGCGGGGGGGCCTGATACGCAGTATTTT.

This clone occurred once. The J gene is TRBJ2-6, the V gene TRBV4-1, with 9 bases lining up with TRBD1. Germline values: CDR1 MGHRA, CDR2 YSYEKL. CDR3 size: 21 residues. With 3 bases clipped from V and 1 base from J, the junction kept 16 bases outside the gene matches. Written as DNA, the CDR3 is TGCGCCAGCAGCCACCCTCAGGAACCGGGACAGGGTTTTTCTGGGGCCAACGTCCTGACTTTC. This translates into CASSHPQEPGQGFSGANVLTF.

The rearrangement uses TRBV4-1 and TRBJ2-4; tentative D call: TRBD2 (7 bases). V lost 4 bases, J lost 0 bases, and 19 bases lay in between. CDR1 and CDR2 from the germline V gene are MGHRA and YSYEKL. The CDR3 runs 18 residues. CDR3 nucleotide sequence: TGCGCCAGCAGCCGGGGGGGCGAGCCGGCATTAGCCAAAAACATTCAGTACTTC. It translates to CASSRGGEPALAKNIQYF.

This rearrangement joins TRBV11-1 to TRBJ2-5; TRBD1 aligns across 10 bases. The CDR3 is made up of 16 amino acids. Germline V CDR1 and CDR2: SGHAT, FQDESV (reference sequence). J lost 13 bases, V lost 1 base, and 15 bases had no gene match. In DNA form, the CDR3 reads TGTGCCAGCAGCTTAGTTCCGGGACAGGGGTCCAAGGCGCGGTACTTC. Protein: CASSLVPGQGSKARYF.

Of note for this clone: Other nucleotide sequences from this sample produce the same CDR3. CDR3 residues: CASSSEQGTHEQYF. In DNA form, the CDR3 reads TGTGCCAGCAGCTCAGAACAGGGAACACACGAGCAGTACTTC. The chain couples TRBV7-2 to TRBJ2-7; TRBD1 is a possible D gene (6 bases). Trimming took off 4 bases at V and 5 bases at J, with 15 bases between the two ends. The germline V gene has CDR1 SGHTA and CDR2 FQGNSA. The length of the CDR3 is 14 residues.

The V call is TRBV11-2, the J call TRBJ1-1; D remains unclear. CDR1 is SGHAT, CDR2 FQNNGV, per germline. The V and J ends lost 1 base and 2 bases respectively, with 11 bases between them. The CDR3 has 15 residues. For the CDR3, the DNA is TGTGCCAGCAGCTTAGGTTCTGGCTTAAACACTGAAGCTTTCTTT. Protein product: CASSLGSGLNTEAFF.

J is TRBJ1-1 and V is TRBV28; D gene unclear. V gave up 4 bases and J gave up 3 bases, with 21 bases separating them. This CDR3 region has 17 residues. Germline-derived CDR1 and CDR2 are MDHEN and SYDVKM. In DNA, the CDR3 is TGTGCCAGCAGTTCCTGGTCACGGATATTCAGGTACACTGAAGCTTTCTTT. The encoded protein is CASSSWSRIFRYTEAFF.

A few counts support this clone. V gene TRBV20-1 combines with J gene TRBJ2-7; tentatively, D is TRBD1 (7 bases). The germline V gene encodes CDR1 DFQATT and CDR2 SNEGSKA (reference sequence). V was cut by 5 bases and J by 12 bases, with 17 bases left in between. This CDR3 comprises 11 residues. Written as DNA, the CDR3 is TGCAGTGCTCCCCAGGGGGGTAAGGGGTACTTC. Translated: CSAPQGGKGYF.

V is TRBV4-1 and J is TRBJ1-4; D is unclear. CDR1 is MGHRA and CDR2 is YSYEKL in the germline V gene. CDR3 length equals 16 residues. V was cut by 1 base and J by 3 bases, with 12 bases left in between. CDR3 DNA: TGCGCCAGCAGCCAAGTCAGATTTCAGGCTAATGAAAAACTGTTTTTT. Protein: CASSQVRFQANEKLFF.

The chain combines TRBV29-1 with TRBJ2-2; no clear D gene. The germline CDR1 and CDR2 sequences are SQVTM and ANQGSEA. V was clipped by 3 bases and J by 4 bases, with 15 bases between them. The CDR3 loop spans 15 amino acids. This CDR3 is CSVDRLIVCTGELFF. In DNA, the CDR3 is TGCAGCGTTGACCGGTTGATTGTGTGCACCGGGGAGCTGTTTTTT.

The chain links TRBV14 to TRBJ1-2; 9 bases match TRBD1. J gave up 5 bases and V 0 bases, and 4 bases lay outside the gene matches. The CDR3 spans 15 residues. Germline CDR1 SGHDN, CDR2 FVKESK. The CDR3 spells CASSQEGDRVYGYTF. The CDR3 region has the DNA TGTGCCAGCAGCCAAGAGGGGGACAGGGTTTATGGCTACACCTTC. The entire variable domain, with the rest obtained from reference TRBV14 and TRBJ1-2, is as follows: EAGVTQFPSHSVIEKGQTVTLRCDPISGHDNLYWYRRVMGKEIKFLLHFVKESKQDESGMPNNRFLAERTGGTYSTLKVQPAELEDSGVYFCASSQEGDRVYGYTFGSGTRLTVV.

The chain is built from TRBV19 and TRBJ1-5, with D hard to call. Germline V gives CDR1 LNHDA, CDR2 SQIVND (reference sequence). The CDR3 is 13 residues long. V was shortened by 1 base and J by 7 bases, with 8 bases between the two germline ends. CDR3 region: CASSIGRGQPQHF. CDR3 DNA: TGTGCCAGTAGTATAGGAAGAGGCCAGCCCCAGCATTTT.

The chain couples TRBV4-1 to TRBJ1-6; 7 bases are shared with TRBD1. Per the germline V gene, CDR1 is MGHRA and CDR2 is YSYEKL. J gave up 0 bases and V 0 bases, and 2 bases lay outside the gene matches. This CDR3 has 17 residues. The CDR3 region is CASSQETGSSYNSPLHF. CDR3 DNA: TGCGCCAGCAGCCAAGAGACAGGGAGCTCCTATAATTCACCCCTCCACTTT.

This clone appeared a single time. V gene TRBV19 combines with J gene TRBJ1-3; D is possibly TRBD1 (5 bases). Between the trimmed V and J ends, which lost 4 bases and 0 bases, there was a span of 19 bases. Germline assignment: CDR1 LNHDA and CDR2 SQIVND (reference sequence). This CDR3 has 18 amino acids. The CDR3 loop reads CASSKAGKEDLSGNTIYF. CDR3 DNA: TGTGCCAGTAGTAAGGCAGGGAAAGAGGACCTCTCTGGAAACACCATATATTTT.

The genes are TRBV21-1 and TRBJ2-5; the table's D call, TRBD1, has no DNA check behind it. The J call may be in error: the DNA end matches TRBJ2-7 better. TRBV21-1 is shown as a pseudogene. This CDR3 contains 16 residues. The CDR3 bases are TGTGCCAGCAGCGCCGGACAGGGGCCGACTTCCTACGAGCAGTACTTC. It codes for CASSAGQGPTSYEQYF.

This clone was recorded once. The J gene is TRBJ1-5, the V gene TRBV19, with D perhaps matching TRBD1 (6 bases). Trimming shortened V by 3 bases and J by 4 bases, and 13 bases separated the two germline ends. Germline values: CDR1 LNHDA, CDR2 SQIVND (reference sequence). The CDR3 loop spans 15 amino acids. The CDR3: CASSISSGANQPQHF. CDR3 sequence (DNA): TGTGCCAGTAGTATTTCTTCAGGGGCAAATCAGCCCCAGCATTTT.

The J gene is TRBJ2-7, the V gene TRBV6-1, with a tentative D call TRBD1 (6 bases). Germline V gene lookup returns CDR1 MNHNS and CDR2 SASEGT. The CDR3 covers 14 residues. Trimming removed 6 bases at V and 0 bases at J, with 12 bases between. CDR3 bases: TGTGCCAGCAGAGGACAGCTAAGCTCCTACGAGCAGTACTTC. It codes for CASRGQLSSYEQYF.

The chain employs TRBV19 and TRBJ1-2; no clear D. Trimming stripped 5 bases from V and 0 bases from J, with 4 bases between. The CDR3 covers 12 residues. Germline assignment: CDR1 LNHDA and CDR2 SQIVND (reference sequence). As DNA, the CDR3 is TGTGCCAGTAGTTTCTCTAACTATGGCTACACCTTC. Its protein is CASSFSNYGYTF.

The V gene is TRBV6-4, the J gene TRBJ2-3; D call uncertain. The CDR3 totals 16 residues. With 0 bases removed from V and 4 bases from J, the gap between germline ends came to 14 bases. CDR1 is MRHNA, CDR2 SNTAGT, per germline. CDR3 DNA: TGTGCCAGCAGTGACTCTTACGGAGAAGGTGCAGATACGCAGTATTTT. Translation gives CASSDSYGEGADTQYF.

In regard to this clone: At one boundary the junction diverges from the germline segment, which might be a read error. The rearrangement joins TRBV5-6 to TRBJ2-7; D possibly corresponds to TRBD2 (5 bases). The CDR3 has 13 residues. Germline V gives CDR1 SGHDT, CDR2 YYEEEE. The CDR3 loop reads CASSLVSAVGEYF. CDR3 DNA sequence: TGTGCCAGCAGCTTGGTGAGTGCTGTCGGGGAATATTTC.

The V call is TRBV30, the J call TRBJ2-3; a possible D gene is TRBD2 (6 bases). The CDR3 extends over 18 amino acids. Trimming shortened V by 3 bases and J by 2 bases, and 24 bases separated the two germline ends. Looked up from germline, CDR1 is GTSNPN and CDR2 is SVGIG (reference sequence). The CDR3 here is CAWRVRLARNFPTDTQYF. The CDR3 DNA follows: TGTGCCTGGAGGGTACGGCTAGCGAGAAATTTCCCCACAGATACGCAGTATTTT.

V and J are TRBV7-3 and TRBJ1-1; possibly TRBD1 for D (5 bases). Germline loops: CDR1 SGHTA, CDR2 FQGTGA. Trimming left V 0 bases short and J 1 base short, with 15 bases between. The CDR3 extends over 17 amino acids. The CDR3 DNA is TGTGCCAGCAGCTTAACAGGGGCCAGTTACCGGAACACTGAAGCTTTCTTT. Translated, it gives CASSLTGASYRNTEAFF.

This rearrangement joins TRBV28 to TRBJ2-2; tentative D call: TRBD1 (6 bases). CDR1 and CDR2 from the germline V gene are MDHEN and SYDVKM. Trimming took off 8 bases at V and 0 bases at J, with 25 bases between the two ends. The CDR3 spans 19 residues. This chain's CDR3 is CASHYYRDLLNPNTGELFF. In DNA, the CDR3 is TGTGCCAGCCATTATTACAGGGATCTACTCAACCCGAACACCGGGGAGCTGTTTTTT.